The 27 T cell receptor beta chains below all came from one sample that was sequenced in a study of identical twins. Each CDR3 protein is one row after TCRdb ran MiXCR on the 5' RACE reads. The top ten hold around 1.5% of the sample, which has some 900,000 distinct CDR3 sequences, 9% to 15% seen once. This sample was also put to use in a study of yellow fever vaccine responses in identical twins.

The sample comprised PBMCs. The receptors were gathered from a woman younger than 35 in good health.

This CDR3 is CSARDRGIYGRVSYNEQFF. For the CDR3, the DNA is TGCAGTGCTAGAGATCGGGGGATTTACGGGAGGGTGTCGTACAATGAGCAGTTCTTC. The rearrangement uses TRBV20-1 and TRBJ2-1; TRBD2 matches 8 bases. Germline V CDR1 and CDR2: DFQATT, SNEGSKA (reference sequence). This CDR3 comprises 19 residues. V dropped 0 bases and J dropped 4; count of bases not matched to a gene: 17.

CDR3 region: CASSPRRGTYNEQFF. CDR3 sequence (DNA): TGCGCCAGCAGCCCCCGGAGAGGGACTTACAATGAGCAGTTCTTC. The V and J genes are TRBV5-1 and TRBJ2-1; D possibly corresponds to TRBD2 (6 bases). Trimming pared 4 bases from V and 4 bases from J, leaving 15 bases between. CDR1 is SGHRS and CDR2 is YFSETQ in the germline V gene. CDR3 length: 15 residues.

This clonotype has only a few counts. This chain joins TRBV19 and TRBJ2-3; TRBD2 matches 13 bases. The CDR3 is 17 residues long. After removal of 0 bases from V and 7 bases from J, the junction contained 7 bases not matched to a gene. Per germline, CDR1 LNHDA and CDR2 SQIVND (reference sequence). DNA for the CDR3: TGTGCCAGTAGTATAGATAGGACTAGCGGGAGTGTAAATACGCAGTATTTT. Translation: CASSIDRTSGSVNTQYF.

This clonotype has a count of ten or more. The chain couples TRBV5-1 to TRBJ2-1, with TRBD2 as a possible D gene (7 bases). The CDR3 runs to 16 residues. Germline V gives CDR1 SGHRS, CDR2 YFSETQ. V was shortened by 3 bases and J by 7 bases, with 20 bases between the two germline ends. This CDR3 reads CASSSPAGGPGNEQFF. DNA of the CDR3: TGCGCCAGCAGCTCACCCGCCGGGGGGCCGGGTAATGAGCAGTTCTTC.

Many counts were recorded for this clonotype. The chain joins TRBV20-1 to TRBJ1-1; no definite D call. Trimming shortened V by 3 bases and J by 5 bases, and 13 bases separated the two germline ends. This CDR3 region has 13 residues. The germline V gene has CDR1 DFQATT and CDR2 SNEGSKA (reference sequence). CDR3 region: CSASEGGRTEAFF. CDR3 DNA: TGCAGTGCTAGCGAGGGAGGAAGGACTGAAGCTTTCTTT.

A few counts support this clonotype. J is TRBJ1-5 and V is TRBV28, with D maybe TRBD1 (5 bases). Trimming removed 7 bases at V and 1 base at J, with 14 bases between. The germline CDR1 and CDR2 sequences are MDHEN and SYDVKM. This CDR3 is 15 amino acids long. The CDR3 bases are TGTGCCAGCACCAATTGGGGGGGAAGCAATCAGCCCCAGCATTTT. Translating gives CASTNWGGSNQPQHF.

The chain joins TRBV10-2 to TRBJ1-1, with 8 bases fitting TRBD1. J lost 5 bases, V lost 2 bases, and 10 bases had no gene match. There are 16 residues in the CDR3. Germline CDR1 is WSHSY and CDR2 is SAAADI. CDR3 region: CASSEDRGPDWTEAFF. As DNA, the CDR3 is TGCGCCAGCAGTGAGGACAGGGGCCCTGATTGGACTGAAGCTTTCTTT.

This clonotype has only a few counts. The genes are TRBV29-1 and TRBJ2-2; possibly TRBD1 for D (6 bases). This CDR3 spans 12 amino acids. Deletions cut 7 bases from V and 4 bases from J, with 10 bases between. From germline, CDR1 is SQVTM and CDR2 ANQGSEA. CDR3 nucleotide sequence: TGCAGCGCTTACAGGGCCACCGGGGAGCTGTTTTTT. It is translated as CSAYRATGELFF.

J is TRBJ2-5 and V is TRBV7-6; 9 bases align to TRBD2. CDR3 length: 17 amino acids. Looked up from germline, CDR1 is SGHVS and CDR2 is FNYEAQ. Trimming took 2 bases from V and 4 from J; bases not matched to a gene: 11. CDR3 sequence: CASSLPRRTSVLETQYF. In DNA, the CDR3 is TGTGCCAGCAGCTTACCTCGTCGGACTAGCGTTTTAGAGACCCAGTACTTC. Combining the CDR3 with reference TRBV7-6 and TRBJ2-5 gives the whole variable domain GAGVSQSPRYKVTKRGQDVALRCDPISGHVSLYWYRQALGQGPEFLTYFNYEAQQDKSGLPNDRFSAERPEGSISTLTIQRTEQRDSAMYRCASSLPRRTSVLETQYFGPGTRLLVL.

The sample holds a few counts of this clonotype. This chain connects TRBV28 to TRBJ2-1; 8 positions match TRBD1. The CDR3 runs to 13 residues. V was pared by 11 bases and J by 6 bases, with 9 bases of the junction left unmatched. Per germline, CDR1 MDHEN and CDR2 SYDVKM. The CDR3 coding sequence is TGTGCCGCAGACGACAGGGGTTTCAATGAGCAGTTCTTC. Translating gives CAADDRGFNEQFF.

This clonotype was seen more than once but under ten times. The V call is TRBV7-9, the J call TRBJ2-1; 12 nucleotides align to TRBD2. The V gene's germline CDR1 is SEHNR and CDR2 FQNEAQ (reference sequence). After removal of 7 bases from V and 6 bases from J, the junction contained 7 bases not matched to a gene. The CDR3 has 15 amino acids. CDR3 in amino acids: CASTATSGRGNEQFF. As DNA, the CDR3 is TGTGCCAGCACCGCGACTAGCGGGAGAGGCAATGAGCAGTTCTTC.

The chain couples TRBV6-1 to TRBJ2-7, with 9 bases matching TRBD1. This CDR3 has 15 residues. Germline lookup yields CDR1 MNHNS and CDR2 SASEGT. J lost 3 bases, V lost 1 base, and 4 bases had no gene match. CDR3 DNA: TGTGCCAGCAGTGAAGTGGGACAGGGCGGCTACGAGCAGTACTTC. Amino acids: CASSEVGQGGYEQYF.

This clonotype was counted only a few times. This chain joins TRBV20-1 and TRBJ2-3, with D perhaps matching TRBD2 (5 bases). CDR1 is DFQATT, CDR2 SNEGSKA, per germline (reference sequence). The CDR3 covers 12 residues. The V end was cut by 7 bases, the J end by 3 bases, with 11 bases between. CDR3 DNA sequence: TGCAGTGTGCCCGGGGTGACAGATACGCAGTATTTT. Protein product: CSVPGVTDTQYF.

The chain combines TRBV6-1 with TRBJ2-5, with 8 bases matching TRBD2. The germline V gene has CDR1 MNHNS and CDR2 SASEGT. This CDR3 contains 14 residues. Losses at the gene ends were 6 bases for V and 5 bases for J; bases not matched to a gene: 8. In DNA, the CDR3 is TGTGCCAGCAGCCCGGGGGGGCGGTGGGAGACCCAGTACTTC. This encodes CASSPGGRWETQYF.

The CDR3 nucleotides are TGCGCCAGCAGCCAAGAAGGGGGGGACACCGGGGAGCTGTTTTTT. Residues: CASSQEGGDTGELFF. The chain carries TRBV4-1 and TRBJ2-2, with D perhaps TRBD2 (7 bases). V shed 0 bases and J shed 3 bases, with 8 bases lying between them. The germline V gene has CDR1 MGHRA and CDR2 YSYEKL. This CDR3 comprises 15 residues.

This clonotype appeared a few times. The rearrangement uses TRBV2 and TRBJ2-5; TRBD1 might be the D (6 bases). V was cut by 5 bases and J by 4 bases, with 20 bases left in between. This CDR3 spans 16 amino acids. Germline CDR1 SNHLY, CDR2 FYNNEI. In nucleotides, the CDR3 is TGTGCCAGCAGTTCCGTCGCAAAACAGGGTGGAGAGACCCAGTACTTC. It codes for CASSSVAKQGGETQYF.

The chain uses TRBV12-3 or TRBV12-4 and TRBJ2-5; D uncertain. The CDR3 totals 12 residues. The V and J ends lost 4 bases and 8 bases respectively, with 11 bases between them. The CDR3 loop reads CASSSQVGTQYF. CDR3 nucleotide sequence: TGTGCCAGCAGTTCTCAGGTCGGCACCCAGTACTTC.

This clonotype was recorded at least ten times. This chain links TRBV12-3 or TRBV12-4 with TRBJ2-7; D remains ambiguous. V was shortened by 2 bases and J by 3 bases, with 8 bases between the two germline ends. The CDR3 contains 13 residues. CDR3 sequence reads: CASSLRWGYEQYV. As DNA, the CDR3 is TGTGCCAGCAGTTTAAGGTGGGGCTACGAGCAGTACGTC.

The chain is built from TRBV29-1 and TRBJ2-1, with 12 bases matching TRBD2. The CDR3 is 14 residues long. Germline V gene lookup returns CDR1 SQVTM and CDR2 ANQGSEA. V gave up 4 bases and J gave up 4 bases; unmatched junction bases: 2. CDR3 bases: TGCAGCGTTGCTAGCGGGGGGGGTTACAATGAGCAGTTCTTC. Translated, it gives CSVASGGGYNEQFF.

This chain links TRBV7-2 with TRBJ1-5, with no clear D. Germline V CDR1 and CDR2: SGHTA, FQGNSA. The CDR3 consists of 15 residues. V was pared by 1 base and J by 1 base, with 8 bases between. Here the CDR3 DNA reads TGTGCCAGCAGCTTAGTAGCGGGCAGCAATCAGCCCCAGCATTTT. It codes for CASSLVAGSNQPQHF.

This chain connects TRBV4-1 to TRBJ2-1; 10 nucleotides align to TRBD2. Per germline, CDR1 MGHRA and CDR2 YSYEKL. The CDR3 contains 14 residues. Trimming took 0 bases from V and 8 from J; bases not matched to a gene: 1. The CDR3 region has the DNA TGCGCCAGCAGCCAAGAAACTAGCGGGGATGAGCAGTTCTTC. Encoded protein: CASSQETSGDEQFF.

V and J are TRBV12-3 or TRBV12-4 and TRBJ1-1; 7 nucleotides line up with TRBD1. This CDR3 region has 12 residues. Trimming cost V 5 bases and J 10 bases; bases outside gene matches: 7. CDR3 bases: TGTGCCAGCAGTCTTTTTCGGACAGGAGCTTTCTTT. Translation gives CASSLFRTGAFF.

Many counts were recorded for this clonotype. This chain joins TRBV6-2 or TRBV6-3 and TRBJ2-3; no clear D. This CDR3 comprises 15 residues. In germline, CDR1 is MNHEY, CDR2 SVGEGT. Between the trimmed V and J ends, which lost 6 bases and 0 bases, there was a span of 13 bases. The CDR3 reads CASRPVQVSTDTQYF. In DNA, the CDR3 is TGTGCCAGCAGGCCCGTTCAGGTCAGCACAGATACGCAGTATTTT.

The J gene is TRBJ1-4, the V gene TRBV5-1, with TRBD1 identical over 8 bases. In germline, CDR1 is SGHRS, CDR2 YFSETQ. V dropped 6 bases and J dropped 8; count of bases not matched to a gene: 9. This CDR3 has 14 residues. The CDR3 coding sequence is TGCGCCAGCAACGCAGGGGGCGTGGGAGAAAAACTGTTTTTT. Translated, it gives CASNAGGVGEKLFF.

V is TRBV25-1 and J is TRBJ1-2; perhaps TRBD1 as D (5 bases). V was shortened by 1 base and J by 8 bases, with 14 bases between the two germline ends. The CDR3 has 14 residues. CDR1 MGHDK and CDR2 SYGVNS come from the germline V gene. This CDR3 is CASSEFFGGGGYTF. CDR3 bases: TGTGCCAGCAGTGAATTCTTTGGGGGAGGCGGCTACACCTTC.

In regard to this clonotype: This sequence may be a read error, since a much larger clone differs from it by one base. V and J are TRBV12-3 or TRBV12-4 and TRBJ2-4; D is perhaps TRBD1 (5 bases). This CDR3 is 13 amino acids long. CDR3 nucleotide sequence: TGTGCCAGCAGTTTAGGAGACAGTGACCTTCAGTGCTTC. Translating gives CASSLGDSDLQCF.

The rearrangement uses TRBV10-1 and TRBJ2-1, with 9 bases that match TRBD2. The CDR3 length is 15 residues. Germline trimming cut 5 bases from V and 7 bases from J; bases unmatched to any gene: 9. Germline V gene data show CDR1 as WNHNN and CDR2 as SYGVQD (reference sequence). The DNA for the CDR3 is TGCGCCAGCAGTTTTTCGGGCGGGGGGGCAAATGAGCAGTTCTTC. This sequence encodes CASSFSGGGANEQFF.